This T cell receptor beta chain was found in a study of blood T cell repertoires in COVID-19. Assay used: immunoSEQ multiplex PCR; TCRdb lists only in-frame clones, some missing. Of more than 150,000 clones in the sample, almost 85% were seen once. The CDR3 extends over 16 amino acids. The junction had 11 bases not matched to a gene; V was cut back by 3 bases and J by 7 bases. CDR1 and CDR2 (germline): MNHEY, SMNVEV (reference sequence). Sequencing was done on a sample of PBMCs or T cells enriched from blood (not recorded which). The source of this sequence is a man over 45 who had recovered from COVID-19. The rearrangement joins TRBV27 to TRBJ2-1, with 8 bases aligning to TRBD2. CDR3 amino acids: CASSLLAGPLGNEQFF. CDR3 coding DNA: TGTGCCAGCAGTTTGCTAGCGGGTCCTCTGGGGAATGAGCAGTTCTTC.